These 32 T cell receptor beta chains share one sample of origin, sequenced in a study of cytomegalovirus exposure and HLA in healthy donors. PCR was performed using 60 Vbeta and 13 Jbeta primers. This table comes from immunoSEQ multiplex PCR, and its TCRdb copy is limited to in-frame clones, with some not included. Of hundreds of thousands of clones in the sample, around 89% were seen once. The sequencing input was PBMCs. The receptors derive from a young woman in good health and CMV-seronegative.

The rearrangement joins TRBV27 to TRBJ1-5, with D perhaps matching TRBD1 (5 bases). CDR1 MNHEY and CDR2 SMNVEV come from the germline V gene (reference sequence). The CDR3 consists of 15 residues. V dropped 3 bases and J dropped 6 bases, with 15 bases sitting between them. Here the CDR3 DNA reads TGTGCCAGCAGTTTTTTGAAGGGGCTGGGTCAGCCCCAGCATTTT. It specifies CASSFLKGLGQPQHF.

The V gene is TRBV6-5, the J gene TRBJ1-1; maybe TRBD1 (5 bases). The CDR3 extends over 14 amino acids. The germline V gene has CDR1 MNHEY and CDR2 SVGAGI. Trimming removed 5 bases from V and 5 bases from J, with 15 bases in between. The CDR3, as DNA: TGTGCCAGCAGTGCCTCGGGGGGACGGACTGAAGCTTTCTTT. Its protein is CASSASGGRTEAFF.

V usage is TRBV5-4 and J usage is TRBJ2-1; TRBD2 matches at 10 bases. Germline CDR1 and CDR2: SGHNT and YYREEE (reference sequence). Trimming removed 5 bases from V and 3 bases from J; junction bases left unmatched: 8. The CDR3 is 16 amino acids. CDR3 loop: CASSRKRGGNYNEQFF. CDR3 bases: TGTGCCAGCAGTCGCAAGCGGGGGGGTAACTACAATGAGCAGTTCTTC.

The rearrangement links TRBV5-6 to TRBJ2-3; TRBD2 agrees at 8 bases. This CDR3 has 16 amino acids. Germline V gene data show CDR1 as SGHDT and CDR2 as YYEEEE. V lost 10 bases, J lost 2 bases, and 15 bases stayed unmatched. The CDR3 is CASEVLADFITDTQYF. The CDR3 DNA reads TGTGCCTCCGAGGTACTAGCGGATTTCATCACAGATACGCAGTATTTT.

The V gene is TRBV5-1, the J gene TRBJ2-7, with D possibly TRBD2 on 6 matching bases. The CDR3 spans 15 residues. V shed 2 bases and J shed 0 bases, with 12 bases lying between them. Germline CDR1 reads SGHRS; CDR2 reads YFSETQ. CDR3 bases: TGCGCCAGCAGCTTTTCTAGCGACTTCTCCTACGAGCAGTACTTC. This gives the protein CASSFSSDFSYEQYF. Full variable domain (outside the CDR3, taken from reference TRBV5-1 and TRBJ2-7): KAGVTQTPRYLIKTRGQQVTLSCSPISGHRSVSWYQQTPGQGLQFLFEYFSETQRNKGNFPGRFSGRQFSNSRSEMNVSTLELGDSALYLCASSFSSDFSYEQYFGPGTRLTVT.

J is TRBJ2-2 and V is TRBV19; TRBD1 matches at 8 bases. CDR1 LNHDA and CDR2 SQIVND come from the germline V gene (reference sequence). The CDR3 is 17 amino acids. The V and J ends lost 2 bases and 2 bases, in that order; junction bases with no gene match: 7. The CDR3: CASSIRAGGFNTGELFF. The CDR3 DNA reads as TGTGCCAGTAGTATACGCGCAGGGGGCTTTAACACCGGGGAGCTGTTTTTT.

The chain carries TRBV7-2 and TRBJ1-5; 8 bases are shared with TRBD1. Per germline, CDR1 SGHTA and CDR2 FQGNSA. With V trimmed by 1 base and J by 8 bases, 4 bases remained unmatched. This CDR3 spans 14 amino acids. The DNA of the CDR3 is TGTGCCAGCAGCTTAGGACAGGGGTGGGAGCCCCAGCATTTT. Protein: CASSLGQGWEPQHF.

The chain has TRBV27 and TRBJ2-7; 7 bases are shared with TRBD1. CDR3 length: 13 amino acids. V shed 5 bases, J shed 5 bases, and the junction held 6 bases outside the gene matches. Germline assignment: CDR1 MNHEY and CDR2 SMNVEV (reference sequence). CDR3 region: CASSIDRVDEQYF. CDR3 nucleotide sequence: TGTGCCAGCAGTATAGACAGGGTCGACGAGCAGTACTTC.

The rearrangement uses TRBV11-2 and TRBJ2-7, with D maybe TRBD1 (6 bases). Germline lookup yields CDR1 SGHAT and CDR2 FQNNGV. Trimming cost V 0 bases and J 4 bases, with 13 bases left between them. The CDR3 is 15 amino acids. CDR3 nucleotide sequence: TGTGCCAGCAGCTTAGATACACAGGGACCATACGAGCAGTACTTC. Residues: CASSLDTQGPYEQYF.

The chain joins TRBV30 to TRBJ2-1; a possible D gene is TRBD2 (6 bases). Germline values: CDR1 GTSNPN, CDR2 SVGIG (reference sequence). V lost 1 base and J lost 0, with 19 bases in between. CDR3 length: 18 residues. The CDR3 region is CAWSGIGTSLNSYNEQFF. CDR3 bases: TGTGCCTGGAGTGGAATCGGGACTTCTTTAAACTCCTACAATGAGCAGTTCTTC. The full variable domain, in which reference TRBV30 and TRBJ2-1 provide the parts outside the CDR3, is SQTIHQWPATLVQPVGSPLSLECTVEGTSNPNLYWYRQAAGRGLQLLFYSVGIGQISSEVPQNLSASRPQDRQFILSSKKLLLSDSGFYLCAWSGIGTSLNSYNEQFFGPGTRLTVL.

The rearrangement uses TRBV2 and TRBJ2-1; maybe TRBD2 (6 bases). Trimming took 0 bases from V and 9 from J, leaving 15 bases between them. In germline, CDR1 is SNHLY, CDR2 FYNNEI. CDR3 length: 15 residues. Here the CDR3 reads CASSEALPGASEQFF. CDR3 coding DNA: TGTGCCAGCAGTGAAGCGCTTCCGGGAGCGAGTGAGCAGTTCTTC.

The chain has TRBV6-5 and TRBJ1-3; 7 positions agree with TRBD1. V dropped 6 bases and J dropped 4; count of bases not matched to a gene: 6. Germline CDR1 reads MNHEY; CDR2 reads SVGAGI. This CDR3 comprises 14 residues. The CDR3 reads CASSLTGRGNTIYF. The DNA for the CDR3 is TGTGCCAGCAGCCTGACAGGGAGGGGAAACACCATATATTTT.

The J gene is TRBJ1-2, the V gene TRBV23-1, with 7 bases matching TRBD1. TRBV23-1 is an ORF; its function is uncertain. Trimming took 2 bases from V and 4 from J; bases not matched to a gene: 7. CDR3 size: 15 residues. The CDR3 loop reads CASSQRSGQIYGYTF. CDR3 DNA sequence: TGCGCCAGCAGTCAACGTTCGGGACAGATCTATGGCTACACCTTC.

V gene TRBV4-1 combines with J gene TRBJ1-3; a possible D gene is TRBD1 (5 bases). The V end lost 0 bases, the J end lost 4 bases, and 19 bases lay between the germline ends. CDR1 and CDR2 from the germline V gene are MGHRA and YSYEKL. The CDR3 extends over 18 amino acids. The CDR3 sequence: CASSQDRGGGGSGNTIYF. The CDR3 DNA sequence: TGCGCCAGCAGCCAAGATCGGGGCGGGGGGGGATCAGGAAACACCATATATTTT.

CDR3: CASSLQRGSEETQYF. The CDR3 DNA is TGCGCCAGCAGCTTGCAACGGGGTTCGGAAGAGACCCAGTACTTC. The chain uses TRBV5-1 and TRBJ2-5; weak D call: TRBD2 (5 bases). The germline gives CDR1 SGHRS, CDR2 YFSETQ. V was shortened by 1 base and J by 3 bases, with 13 bases between the two germline ends. The CDR3 loop spans 15 amino acids.

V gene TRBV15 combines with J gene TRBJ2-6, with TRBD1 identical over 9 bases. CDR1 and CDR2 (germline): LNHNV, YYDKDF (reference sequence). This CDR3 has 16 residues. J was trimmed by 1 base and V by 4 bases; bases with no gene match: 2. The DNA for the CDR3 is TGTGCCACCAGCAAAGACAGGGGGTCTGGGGCCAACGTCCTGACTTTC. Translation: CATSKDRGSGANVLTF.

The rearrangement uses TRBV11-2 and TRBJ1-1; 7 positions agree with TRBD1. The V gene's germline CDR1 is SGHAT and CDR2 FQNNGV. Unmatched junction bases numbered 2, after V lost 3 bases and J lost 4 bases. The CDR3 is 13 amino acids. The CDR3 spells CASSFYRGTEAFF. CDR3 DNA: TGTGCCAGCAGCTTTTACAGGGGCACTGAAGCTTTCTTT.

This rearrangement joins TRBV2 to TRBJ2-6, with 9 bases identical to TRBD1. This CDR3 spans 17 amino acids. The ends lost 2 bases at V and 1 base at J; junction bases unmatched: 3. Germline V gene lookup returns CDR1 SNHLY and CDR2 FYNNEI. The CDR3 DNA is TGTGCCAGCAGTGAAACAGGGGGCACTTCTGGGGCCAACGTCCTGACTTTC. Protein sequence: CASSETGGTSGANVLTF. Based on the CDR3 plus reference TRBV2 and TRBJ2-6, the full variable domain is EPEVTQTPSHQVTQMGQEVILRCVPISNHLYFYWYRQILGQKVEFLVSFYNNEISEKSEIFDDQFSVERPDGSNFTLKIRSTKLEDSAMYFCASSETGGTSGANVLTFGAGSRLTVL.

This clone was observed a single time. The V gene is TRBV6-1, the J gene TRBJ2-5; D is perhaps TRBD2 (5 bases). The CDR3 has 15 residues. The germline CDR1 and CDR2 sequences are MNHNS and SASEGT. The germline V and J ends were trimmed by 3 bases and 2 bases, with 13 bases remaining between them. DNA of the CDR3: TGTGCCAGCAGTGAGTTTACCGGGAAACAAGAGACCCAGTACTTC. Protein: CASSEFTGKQETQYF.

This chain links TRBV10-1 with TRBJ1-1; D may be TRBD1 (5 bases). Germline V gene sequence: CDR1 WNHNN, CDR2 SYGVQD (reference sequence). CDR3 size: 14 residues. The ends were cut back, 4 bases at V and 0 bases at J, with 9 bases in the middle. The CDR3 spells CASSADTMNTEAFF. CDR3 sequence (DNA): TGCGCCAGCAGTGCGGACACCATGAACACTGAAGCTTTCTTT.

CDR3 sequence: CASSPGLIFSYEQYF. The CDR3 DNA reads TGTGCCAGCTCACCGGGACTCATTTTCTCCTACGAGCAGTACTTC. This rearrangement joins TRBV18 to TRBJ2-7; D perhaps matches TRBD2 (6 bases). Between the trimmed V and J ends, which lost 3 bases and 0 bases, there was a span of 12 bases. The CDR3 extends over 15 amino acids. Germline CDR1 KGHSH, CDR2 LQKENI. The whole variable domain, filled in from reference TRBV18 and TRBJ2-7, reads NAGVMQNPRHLVRRRGQEARLRCSPMKGHSHVYWYRQLPEEGLKFMVYLQKENIIDESGMPKERFSAEFPKEGPSILRIQQVVRGDSAAYFCASSPGLIFSYEQYFGPGTRLTVT.

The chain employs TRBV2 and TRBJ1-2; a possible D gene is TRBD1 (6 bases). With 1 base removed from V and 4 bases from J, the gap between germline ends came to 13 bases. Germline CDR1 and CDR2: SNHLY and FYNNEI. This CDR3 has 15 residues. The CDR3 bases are TGTGCCAGCAGTGAAGGTAGACAGGTTTCCTATGGCTACACCTTC. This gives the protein CASSEGRQVSYGYTF.

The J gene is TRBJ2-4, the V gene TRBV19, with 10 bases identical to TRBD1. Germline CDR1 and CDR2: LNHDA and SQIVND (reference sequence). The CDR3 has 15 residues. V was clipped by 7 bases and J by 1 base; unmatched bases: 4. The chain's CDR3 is CASKDRGLAKNIQYF. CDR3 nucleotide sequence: TGTGCCAGTAAAGACAGGGGGCTCGCCAAAAACATTCAGTACTTC.

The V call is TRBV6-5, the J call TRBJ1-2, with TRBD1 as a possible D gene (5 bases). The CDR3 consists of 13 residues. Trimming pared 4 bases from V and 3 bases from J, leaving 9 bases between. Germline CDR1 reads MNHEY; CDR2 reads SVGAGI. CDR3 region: CASSSTVDYGYTF. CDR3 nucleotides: TGTGCCAGCAGTTCGACAGTCGACTATGGCTACACCTTC.

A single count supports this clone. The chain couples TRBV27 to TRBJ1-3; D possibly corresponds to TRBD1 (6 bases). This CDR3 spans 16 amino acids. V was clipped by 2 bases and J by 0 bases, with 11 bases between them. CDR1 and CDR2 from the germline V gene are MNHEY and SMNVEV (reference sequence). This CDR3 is CASSLRRGGSGNTIYF. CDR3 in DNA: TGTGCCAGCAGTTTACGAAGAGGGGGCTCTGGAAACACCATATATTTT.

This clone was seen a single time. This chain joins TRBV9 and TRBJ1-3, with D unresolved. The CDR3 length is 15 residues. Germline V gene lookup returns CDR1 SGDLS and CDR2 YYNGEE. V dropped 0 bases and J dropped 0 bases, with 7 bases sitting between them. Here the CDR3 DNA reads TGTGCCAGCAGCGTAGATTCGAGCTCTGGAAACACCATATATTTT. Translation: CASSVDSSSGNTIYF.

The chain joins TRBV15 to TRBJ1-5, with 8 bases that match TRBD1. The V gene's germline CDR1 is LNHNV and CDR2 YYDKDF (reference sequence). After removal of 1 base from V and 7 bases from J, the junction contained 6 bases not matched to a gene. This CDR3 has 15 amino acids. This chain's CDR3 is CATSRVQGVGQPQHF. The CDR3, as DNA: TGTGCCACCAGCAGAGTACAGGGGGTCGGGCAGCCCCAGCATTTT. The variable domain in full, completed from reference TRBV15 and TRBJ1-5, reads DAMVIQNPRYQVTQFGKPVTLSCSQTLNHNVMYWYQQKSSQAPKLLFHYYDKDFNNEADTPDNFQSRRPNTSFCFLDIRSPGLGDTAMYLCATSRVQGVGQPQHFGDGTRLSIL.

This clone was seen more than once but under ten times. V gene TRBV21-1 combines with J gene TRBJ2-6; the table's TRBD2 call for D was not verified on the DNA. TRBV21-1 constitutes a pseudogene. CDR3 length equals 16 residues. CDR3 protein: CPLPRGRTVGANVLTF. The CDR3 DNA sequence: TGCCCTTTACCCCGGGGGAGGACTGTTGGGGCCAACGTCCTGACTTTC.

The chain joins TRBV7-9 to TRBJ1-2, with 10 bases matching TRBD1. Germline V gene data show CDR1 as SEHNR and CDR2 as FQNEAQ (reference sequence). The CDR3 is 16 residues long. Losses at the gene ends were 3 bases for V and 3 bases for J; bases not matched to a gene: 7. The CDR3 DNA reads TGTGCCAGCAGCTTCGTAGGGGGGACAGGGGACTATGGCTACACCTTC. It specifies CASSFVGGTGDYGYTF.

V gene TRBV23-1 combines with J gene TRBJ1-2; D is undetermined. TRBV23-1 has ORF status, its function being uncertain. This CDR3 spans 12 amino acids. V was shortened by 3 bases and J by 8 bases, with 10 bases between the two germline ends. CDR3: CASSHPRVGYTF. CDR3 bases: TGCGCCAGCAGTCATCCTCGGGTCGGCTACACCTTC.

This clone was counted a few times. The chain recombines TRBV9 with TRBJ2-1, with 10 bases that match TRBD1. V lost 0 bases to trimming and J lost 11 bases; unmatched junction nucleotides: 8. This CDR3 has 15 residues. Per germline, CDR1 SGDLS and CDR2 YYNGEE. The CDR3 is CASSVEDRDRGQQFF. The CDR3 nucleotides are TGTGCCAGCAGCGTAGAGGATCGGGACAGGGGACAGCAGTTCTTC.

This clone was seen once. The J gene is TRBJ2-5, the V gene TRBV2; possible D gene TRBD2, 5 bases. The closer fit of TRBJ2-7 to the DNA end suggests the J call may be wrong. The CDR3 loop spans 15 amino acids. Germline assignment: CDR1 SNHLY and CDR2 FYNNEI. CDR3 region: CASSDLGSRVYEQYF. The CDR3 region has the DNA TGTGCCAGCAGTGATCTAGGGTCGAGGGTTTACGAGCAGTACTTC.